These 10 T cell receptor beta chains were all obtained from the same sample, sequenced in a study of glioma-infiltrating T cells. The iRepertoire nested amplicon-rescue multiplex PCR amplified TCR alpha and beta CDR3s from RNA. TCRdb redid the calling of the multiplex PCR reads with MiXCR, one entry per CDR3 protein. The sample carries roughly 350,000 distinct CDR3 sequences, around 38% recorded once. Material: glioma tissue, nonneoplastic brain tissue, or PBMCs (not recorded which). The source of these receptors is a human donor with low-grade glioma or glioblastoma, undergoing nonglioma brain surgery, or in good health (not recorded which).

The chain recombines TRBV20-1 with TRBJ2-7; TRBD1 might be the D (5 bases). The CDR3 has 11 residues. Germline V lookup: CDR1 DFQATT, CDR2 SNEGSKA (reference sequence). With 5 bases removed from V and 3 bases from J, the gap between germline ends came to 8 bases. CDR3 sequence: CSAEQGYEQYF. The CDR3 DNA reads as TGCAGTGCTGAGCAGGGCTACGAGCAGTACTTC.

The rearrangement links TRBV5-1 to TRBJ1-1; TRBD1 is a possible D gene (5 bases). The CDR3 sequence is 14 residues long. CDR1 SGHRS and CDR2 YFSETQ come from the germline V gene. Between the trimmed V and J ends, which lost 4 bases and 5 bases, there was a span of 15 bases. The CDR3 bases are TGCGCCAGCAGCCCCGGGACCGAGGGGACTGAAGCTTTCTTT. This codes for CASSPGTEGTEAFF. The complete variable domain, with remaining parts taken from reference TRBV5-1 and TRBJ1-1, reads KAGVTQTPRYLIKTRGQQVTLSCSPISGHRSVSWYQQTPGQGLQFLFEYFSETQRNKGNFPGRFSGRQFSNSRSEMNVSTLELGDSALYLCASSPGTEGTEAFFGQGTRLTVV.

This clonotype was seen ten or more times. The chain couples TRBV6-5 to TRBJ1-1; D possibly corresponds to TRBD1 (5 bases). The ends were cut back, 2 bases at V and 0 bases at J, with 16 bases in the middle. Germline CDR1 MNHEY, CDR2 SVGAGI. CDR3 length: 17 amino acids. CDR3 bases: TGTGCCAGCAGTTACAGGGCTGAGGGGCAAGTGAACACTGAAGCTTTCTTT. Translating it yields CASSYRAEGQVNTEAFF.

The gene calls are TRBV7-2 and TRBJ2-7; maybe TRBD2 (8 bases). The germline V gene encodes CDR1 SGHTA and CDR2 FQGNSA. CDR3 length equals 14 residues. V lost 8 bases and J 10 bases, leaving 24 bases between the germline ends. CDR3 DNA sequence: TGTGCCAGCGGCGCCAACACGGGAGGGGGCTTTCAGTACTTC. Translation gives CASGANTGGGFQYF.

This clonotype showed up just a few times. The J gene is TRBJ2-2, the V gene TRBV6-5, with 9 bases matching TRBD2. V lost 2 bases and J lost 5; bases outside the gene matches: 6. CDR1 is MNHEY, CDR2 SVGAGI, per germline. The CDR3 is made up of 16 amino acids. CDR3 amino acids: CASSYGAGGQTGELFF. The DNA for the CDR3 is TGTGCCAGCAGTTACGGAGCGGGAGGACAAACCGGGGAGCTGTTTTTT.

This clonotype was detected many times. V usage is TRBV27 and J usage is TRBJ2-7; D is uncertain. CDR3 length: 17 amino acids. In germline, CDR1 is MNHEY, CDR2 SMNVEV (reference sequence). V was cut by 2 bases and J by 5 bases, with 22 bases left in between. The CDR3 protein is CASSLQAISGNSHEQYF. CDR3 coding DNA: TGTGCCAGCAGTTTACAGGCAATCAGTGGTAATTCCCACGAGCAGTACTTC.

J is TRBJ2-5 and V is TRBV28, with TRBD1 as a possible D gene (8 bases). In germline, CDR1 is MDHEN, CDR2 SYDVKM. This CDR3 comprises 15 residues. The ends were cut back, 6 bases at V and 8 bases at J, with 22 bases in the middle. This CDR3 is CASSDPRTGRDTQYF. CDR3 in DNA: TGTGCCAGCAGCGACCCCCGGACAGGGAGGGATACCCAGTACTTC.

As regards this clonotype: Given a much more abundant clone one base away, this may be a read error. Since no conserved phenylalanine or tryptophan closes the CDR3, a read error is the likely cause. The chain recombines TRBV20-1 with TRBJ1-5; D remains unclear. The CDR3 totals 14 residues. Trimming left V 0 bases short and J 11 bases short, with 17 bases between. The germline gives CDR1 DFQATT, CDR2 SNEGSKA (reference sequence). CDR3 residues: CSARDNERWTTQHL. CDR3 DNA sequence: TGCAGTGCTAGAGATAATGAGAGGTGGACTACCCAGCATCTT.

This clonotype was counted between two and nine times. The rearrangement uses TRBV4-1 and TRBJ1-5; possibly TRBD1 for D (5 bases). The V and J ends lost 5 bases and 1 base respectively, with 15 bases between them. The CDR3 runs to 16 residues. Germline-derived CDR1 and CDR2 are MGHRA and YSYEKL. CDR3 sequence reads: CASSSIGGESNQPQHF. Written as DNA, the CDR3 is TGCGCCAGCAGCTCAATAGGAGGGGAGAGCAATCAGCCCCAGCATTTT.

DNA of the CDR3: TGTGCCAGCAGCCCCGCCGGGACTAGCGGGAGGACCACAGATACGCAGTATTTT. Protein: CASSPAGTSGRTTDTQYF. V gene TRBV7-9 combines with J gene TRBJ2-3; TRBD2 matches at 15 bases. Germline V gene data show CDR1 as SEHNR and CDR2 as FQNEAQ (reference sequence). CDR3 length: 18 residues. The V and J ends lost 5 bases and 2 bases, in that order; junction bases with no gene match: 8.